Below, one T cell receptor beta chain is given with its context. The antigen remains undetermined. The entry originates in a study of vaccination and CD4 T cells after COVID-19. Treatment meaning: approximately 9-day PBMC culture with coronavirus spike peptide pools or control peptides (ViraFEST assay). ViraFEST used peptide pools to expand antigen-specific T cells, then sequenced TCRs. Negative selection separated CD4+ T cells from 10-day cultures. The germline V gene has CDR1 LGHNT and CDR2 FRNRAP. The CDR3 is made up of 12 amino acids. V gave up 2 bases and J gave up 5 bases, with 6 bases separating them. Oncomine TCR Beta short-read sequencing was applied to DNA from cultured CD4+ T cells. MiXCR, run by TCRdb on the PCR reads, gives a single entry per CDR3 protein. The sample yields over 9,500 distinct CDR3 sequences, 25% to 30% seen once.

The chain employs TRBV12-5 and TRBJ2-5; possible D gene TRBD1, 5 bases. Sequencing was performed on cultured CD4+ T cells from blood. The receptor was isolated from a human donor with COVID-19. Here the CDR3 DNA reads TGTGCTAGTGGTTTGAGGGGTGAGACCCAGTACTTC. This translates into CASGLRGETQYF.